Only a few counts were recorded for the clone carrying this T cell receptor (beta chain). Its antigen is not identified. TCRdb analysed the 5' RACE reads with MiXCR anew, one entry per CDR3 protein. The sample shows fewer than 650,000 distinct CDR3 sequences, about 20% of them seen only once. These data come from a study of T-cell memory formation after mild COVID-19. Study at large: TCR clusters were mostly donor specific.

General study points: Clones that contracted from day 15 to 85 had balanced CD4/CD8; later expanders were CD4+ biased. Of the contracting clones, CD4+ ones lay mainly in CM and EM, and CD8+ ones in EMRA. The authors left the SARS-CoV-2 specificity of second-wave clones peaking on day 37 unconfirmed.

This sequence was found in an adult woman who had mild COVID-19 (a few samples of this study predate the infection). Cell type and time point are not known. The sequencing input was PBMCs or a T cell subset sorted from them (not recorded which).

CDR3 sequence: CASSYITGTASYEQYF. The CDR3, as DNA: TGTGCCAGCAGTTACATCACCGGGACAGCCTCCTACGAGCAGTACTTC. The chain employs TRBV6-5 and TRBJ2-7, with TRBD1 matching 7 bases. The CDR3 spans 16 residues. With V trimmed by 2 bases and J by 0 bases, 7 bases remained unmatched. Germline loops: CDR1 MNHEY, CDR2 SVGAGI.